The clone carrying this TCR beta chain was seen many times. As yet, its antigen is unknown. Each CDR3 protein gets one entry after TCRdb re-called the 5' RACE reads with MiXCR. The sample shows approximately 59,000 distinct CDR3 sequences, more than 4.5% of them seen only once. This sample is part of a study of neurological immune-mediated disorders. General study findings and limits: The repertoires of 18 of 34 multiple sclerosis patients fell into one related-CDR3 cluster (a possible signature) under phylogenetic grouping.

CDR3 size: 14 residues. Germline V gene sequence: CDR1 MNHEY, CDR2 SVGAGI. Trimming stripped 1 base from V and 4 bases from J, with 10 bases between. Unsorted libraries came from 2 million PBMCs stored at -80 °C. The TCR originated in a human donor with multiple sclerosis. The donor label of this sample is uncertain. The genes are TRBV6-5 and TRBJ1-1; D perhaps matches TRBD1 (5 bases). The sequenced sample consisted of PBMCs. The CDR3 nucleotides are TGTGCCAGCAGTTACTTGGGGGAGATCACTGAAGCTTTCTTT. Protein: CASSYLGEITEAFF.